This T cell receptor beta chain was sequenced in a study of T cell responses to AZD1222 COVID-19 vaccine. Findings of the study overall: Variant regions that are unmutated are reportedly the target of nearly half of spike-specific TCRs. Repertoire samples came only from after the peak T cell response.

Sequenced by immunoSEQ multiplex PCR; TCRdb stores in-frame clones only, minus some. The sample yields 80,000 to 100,000 clones, roughly 84% seen once. J lost 4 bases, V lost 6 bases, and 4 bases had no gene match. Germline-derived CDR1 and CDR2 are SGHDT and YYEEEE. CDR3 length equals 12 residues. As regards this clone: Its antigen remains unknown.

The specimen comprised peripheral blood, sampled on day 0 of AZD1222 vaccination. The chain joins TRBV5-6 to TRBJ2-7; 7 bases agree with TRBD1. The TCR sequence derives from an adult in good health. The CDR3 DNA reads TGTGCCAGCACTTTACAGGGGTACGAGCAGTACTTC. Translating gives CASTLQGYEQYF.